The 30 T cell receptor beta chains listed next were all sequenced from one sample in a study of T cells after yellow fever vaccination. TCRdb called the 5' RACE reads again in MiXCR, with one record for every CDR3 protein. The sample contains approximately 550,000 distinct CDR3 sequences, approximately 21% of which appear only once. The sequencing used PBMCs, collected 15 days after the yellow fever booster vaccination. These receptor sequences come from a young man who received the YFV17D yellow fever vaccine.

V is TRBV20-1 and J is TRBJ2-3, with 11 bases that match TRBD2. The germline CDR1 and CDR2 sequences are DFQATT and SNEGSKA (reference sequence). V shed 4 bases, J shed 4 bases, and the junction held 7 bases outside the gene matches. This CDR3 region has 15 residues. CDR3 nucleotides: TGCAGTGCTATGGGACTAGCGGAAGGGTCAGATACGCAGTATTTT. It is translated as CSAMGLAEGSDTQYF.

The chain combines TRBV7-6 with TRBJ2-2; TRBD2 aligns across 7 bases. Per the germline V gene, CDR1 is SGHVS and CDR2 is FNYEAQ. With 1 base clipped from V and 1 base from J, the junction kept 12 bases outside the gene matches. The CDR3 sequence is 19 residues long. This CDR3 is CASSLEAPWERGNTGELFF. CDR3 DNA: TGTGCCAGCAGCTTAGAAGCCCCTTGGGAGCGGGGGAACACCGGGGAGCTGTTTTTT.

This clonotype has a handful of counts. The V call is TRBV15, the J call TRBJ1-2; 7 bases align to TRBD1. The CDR3 spans 15 residues. With 3 bases clipped from V and 0 bases from J, the junction kept 4 bases outside the gene matches. Germline CDR1 reads LNHNV; CDR2 reads YYDKDF (reference sequence). CDR3 nucleotides: TGTGCCACCAGCAGGGAACAGGGGACTAACTATGGCTACACCTTC. Translation gives CATSREQGTNYGYTF.

This clonotype has a handful of counts. The chain recombines TRBV20-1 with TRBJ1-3; D is perhaps TRBD1 (6 bases). This CDR3 is built from 13 residues. V shed 6 bases and J shed 5 bases, with 14 bases lying between them. Germline V lookup: CDR1 DFQATT, CDR2 SNEGSKA (reference sequence). The CDR3 DNA follows: TGCAGTGCAGGGACAAGCCGTAGAAACACCATATATTTT. Its protein product is CSAGTSRRNTIYF.

The sample holds a few counts of this clonotype. The chain has TRBV10-3 and TRBJ1-5; D uncertain. V lost 0 bases to trimming and J lost 3 bases, with 6 bases between them. The germline V gene encodes CDR1 ENHRY and CDR2 SYGVKD. The length of the CDR3 is 14 residues. The CDR3 loop is CAISESPDNQPQHF. In nucleotides, the CDR3 is TGTGCCATCAGTGAGTCGCCGGACAATCAGCCCCAGCATTTT.

J is TRBJ2-5 and V is TRBV15; D possibly uses TRBD1 or TRBD2 (5 bases each). The CDR3 consists of 12 residues. The V end lost 0 bases, the J end lost 10 bases, and 9 bases lay between the germline ends. The germline gives CDR1 LNHNV, CDR2 YYDKDF (reference sequence). CDR3 sequence (DNA): TGTGCCACCAGCAGAGATAGGGGAGACCAGTACTTC. Translation: CATSRDRGDQYF.

The chain recombines TRBV12-3 or TRBV12-4 with TRBJ2-5; TRBD1 aligns across 9 bases. The CDR3 length is 17 residues. V shed 6 bases, J shed 2 bases, and the junction held 13 bases outside the gene matches. CDR3 coding DNA: TGTGCCAGCAGCCCCCGACCAGGACAGGGGACTCAAGAGACCCAGTACTTC. The encoded protein is CASSPRPGQGTQETQYF.

The chain links TRBV6-5 to TRBJ1-1; D gene ambiguous. The V gene's germline CDR1 is MNHEY and CDR2 SVGAGI. With 0 bases removed from V and 4 bases from J, the gap between germline ends came to 12 bases. The CDR3 covers 15 residues. The CDR3 is CASSYSSGSGTEAFF. CDR3 coding DNA: TGTGCCAGCAGTTACTCATCGGGGTCGGGCACTGAAGCTTTCTTT.

This clonotype was seen a handful of times. The chain combines TRBV7-9 with TRBJ2-5; D is undetermined. This CDR3 is 14 amino acids long. The ends were cut back, 6 bases at V and 4 bases at J, with 15 bases in the middle. From germline, CDR1 is SEHNR and CDR2 FQNEAQ (reference sequence). The CDR3 nucleotides read TGTGCCAGCAGAAAATGGTTGGATGGAGAGACCCAGTACTTC. Translating it yields CASRKWLDGETQYF.

This chain connects TRBV10-3 to TRBJ1-3, with a tentative D call TRBD1 (5 bases). The CDR3 covers 13 residues. From germline, CDR1 is ENHRY and CDR2 SYGVKD. With 10 bases removed from V and 3 bases from J, the gap between germline ends came to 13 bases. This CDR3 reads CANGTPDGNTIYF. In DNA form, the CDR3 reads TGTGCCAACGGGACCCCGGATGGAAACACCATATATTTT.

The chain links TRBV20-1 to TRBJ1-1; D gene uncertain. CDR1 is DFQATT and CDR2 is SNEGSKA in the germline V gene (reference sequence). V lost 2 bases and J lost 1, with 11 bases in between. The CDR3 has 14 amino acids. The CDR3 loop reads CSARYRTGNTEAFF. The CDR3 DNA sequence: TGCAGTGCTAGATATAGGACGGGGAACACTGAAGCTTTCTTT.

The chain recombines TRBV4-3 with TRBJ2-7, with TRBD2 matching 14 bases. From germline, CDR1 is LGHNA and CDR2 YSLEER. The CDR3 has 18 amino acids. Trimming cost V 2 bases and J 5 bases; bases outside gene matches: 11. The CDR3 spells CASSQKPGTSGSLNEQYF. The CDR3 region has the DNA TGCGCCAGCAGCCAAAAACCCGGGACTAGCGGGAGTCTAAACGAGCAGTACTTC.

This chain joins TRBV3-1 and TRBJ2-1; D remains ambiguous. The germline V and J ends were trimmed by 2 bases and 6 bases, with 2 bases remaining between them. Germline CDR1 and CDR2: LGHDT and YNNKEL (reference sequence). This CDR3 has 11 amino acids. CDR3 in amino acids: CASSQLNEQFF. The CDR3 nucleotides are TGTGCCAGCAGCCAACTCAATGAGCAGTTCTTC.

This clonotype was counted a few times. The rearrangement uses TRBV14 and TRBJ2-5; 8 bases are a match to TRBD1. CDR1 is SGHDN and CDR2 is FVKESK in the germline V gene. With 0 bases clipped from V and 5 bases from J, the junction kept 5 bases outside the gene matches. CDR3 length: 15 amino acids. This CDR3 reads CASSQEVRGLETQYF. Here the CDR3 DNA reads TGTGCCAGCAGCCAAGAGGTCAGGGGGCTGGAGACCCAGTACTTC.

This clonotype came up a few times. The rearrangement uses TRBV5-1 and TRBJ2-3; no firm D call. The germline CDR1 and CDR2 sequences are SGHRS and YFSETQ. The V and J ends lost 5 bases and 4 bases respectively, with 8 bases between them. This CDR3 contains 12 residues. DNA for the CDR3: TGCGCCAGCAGAATAGTGGCAGATACGCAGTATTTT. Protein sequence: CASRIVADTQYF.

Points on this clonotype: A read error is likely, as this CDR3 ends without the conserved phenylalanine or tryptophan. This chain joins TRBV4-3 and TRBJ2-1; the D gene is possibly TRBD2 (5 bases). V was trimmed by 0 bases and J by 0 bases, leaving 12 bases between them. From germline, CDR1 is LGHNA and CDR2 YSLEER. The CDR3 is 17 residues long. The CDR3, as DNA: TGCGCCAGCAGCCAAGAGGGATCGGGGAGCTCCTACAATGAGCAGTTCTCC. Protein product: CASSQEGSGSSYNEQFS.

The CDR3: CSARDWVSYEQYF. Here the CDR3 DNA reads TGCAGTGCTAGAGATTGGGTATCCTACGAGCAGTACTTC. The rearrangement uses TRBV20-1 and TRBJ2-7; D call uncertain. Per germline, CDR1 DFQATT and CDR2 SNEGSKA (reference sequence). The CDR3 extends over 13 amino acids. V lost 0 bases and J 1 base, leaving 7 bases between the germline ends.

The chain carries TRBV7-2 and TRBJ2-7; TRBD2 matches at 9 bases. With 6 bases clipped from V and 4 bases from J, the junction kept 13 bases outside the gene matches. CDR1 SGHTA and CDR2 FQGNSA come from the germline V gene. CDR3 length equals 16 residues. The CDR3 sequence: CASSLESAGGGYEQYF. For the CDR3, the DNA is TGTGCCAGCAGTCTAGAGTCGGCGGGAGGGGGGTACGAGCAGTACTTC.

V gene TRBV5-4 combines with J gene TRBJ2-3, with 8 bases lining up with TRBD1. Germline CDR1 is SGHNT and CDR2 is YYREEE (reference sequence). Trimming at V came to 3 bases and at J to 2 bases, leaving 2 bases not matched to a gene. The CDR3 has 14 residues. As DNA, the CDR3 is TGTGCCAGCAGCTGGCAGGGGGCCACAGATACGCAGTATTTT. Residues: CASSWQGATDTQYF. Drawing the rest from reference TRBV5-4 and TRBJ2-3, the complete variable domain is ETGVTQSPTHLIKTRGQQVTLRCSSQSGHNTVSWYQQALGQGPQFIFQYYREEENGRGNFPPRFSGLQFPNYSSELNVNALELDDSALYLCASSWQGATDTQYFGPGTRLTVL.

In this sample, this clonotype turned up once. The V and J genes are TRBV7-8 and TRBJ2-7, with D perhaps TRBD1 or TRBD2 (7 bases each). V dropped 5 bases and J dropped 5 bases, with 16 bases sitting between them. CDR1 and CDR2 (germline): SGHVS, FQNEAQ. The CDR3 covers 14 residues. Here the CDR3 reads CASSPPTGRDEQYF. In DNA form, the CDR3 reads TGTGCCAGCAGCCCACCGACAGGGAGGGACGAGCAGTACTTC.

This clonotype has more than one count but fewer than ten. V gene TRBV2 combines with J gene TRBJ2-1; 7 bases agree with TRBD1. The CDR3 loop spans 14 amino acids. Germline CDR1 reads SNHLY; CDR2 reads FYNNEI. The ends lost 9 bases at V and 3 bases at J; junction bases unmatched: 8. The CDR3 coding sequence is TGTGCCAGGGGGACAGTGCCTGTCTACAATGAGCAGTTCTTC. It is translated as CARGTVPVYNEQFF.

The chain links TRBV7-2 to TRBJ1-2; D is unclear. CDR3 length: 13 residues. Germline V lookup: CDR1 SGHTA, CDR2 FQGNSA. V dropped 3 bases and J dropped 2 bases, with 7 bases sitting between them. The CDR3 DNA reads TGTGCCAGCAGCTTGTACACCAACTATGGCTACACCTTC. It specifies CASSLYTNYGYTF.

This clonotype was observed a handful of times. This sequence joins TRBV12-3 or TRBV12-4 and TRBJ1-1; TRBD1 matches at 9 bases. There are 14 residues in the CDR3. With 6 bases clipped from V and 5 bases from J, the junction kept 7 bases outside the gene matches. Written as DNA, the CDR3 is TGTGCCAGCAGGGGGACAGGGACGGGTACTGAAGCTTTCTTT. It encodes CASRGTGTGTEAFF.

J is TRBJ2-7 and V is TRBV7-2, with TRBD1 matching over 8 bases. Unmatched junction bases numbered 12, after V lost 5 bases and J lost 12 bases. Germline CDR1 is SGHTA and CDR2 is FQGNSA. This CDR3 has 13 residues. The CDR3 loop is CASSPSRGQGWYF. The CDR3 region has the DNA TGTGCCAGCAGCCCGAGCCGCGGACAGGGTTGGTACTTC.

This clonotype has ten or more counts. The chain couples TRBV3-1 to TRBJ1-2; the match to TRBD1 covers 8 bases. CDR3 size: 15 residues. The junction had 8 bases not matched to a gene; V was cut back by 4 bases and J by 4 bases. The germline V gene encodes CDR1 LGHDT and CDR2 YNNKEL (reference sequence). The chain's CDR3 is CASSPKTDRGYGYTF. The CDR3, as DNA: TGTGCCAGCAGCCCCAAGACCGACAGGGGCTATGGCTACACCTTC. Full variable domain (outside the CDR3, taken from reference TRBV3-1 and TRBJ1-2): DTAVSQTPKYLVTQMGNDKSIKCEQNLGHDTMYWYKQDSKKFLKIMFSYNNKELIINETVPNRFSPKSPDKAHLNLHINSLELGDSAVYFCASSPKTDRGYGYTFGSGTRLTVV.

This clonotype came up a few times. This rearrangement joins TRBV20-1 to TRBJ2-2; D remains ambiguous. CDR1 and CDR2 from the germline V gene are DFQATT and SNEGSKA (reference sequence). The CDR3 extends over 12 amino acids. Deletions cut 3 bases from V and 8 bases from J, with 10 bases between. CDR3 nucleotides: TGCAGTGCTAGCCTCGCGGCGGGGGAGCTGTTTTTT. Translating it yields CSASLAAGELFF.

The CDR3: CASSSRTGGVETQYF. The CDR3 bases are TGTGCCAGCAGTTCTCGTACAGGGGGCGTGGAGACCCAGTACTTC. The rearrangement uses TRBV12-3 or TRBV12-4 and TRBJ2-5; TRBD1 aligns across 9 bases. The V and J ends lost 4 bases and 5 bases, in that order; junction bases with no gene match: 8. CDR3 length: 15 residues.

Only a few counts were recorded for this clonotype. V usage is TRBV20-1 and J usage is TRBJ2-2; no clear D. The CDR3 has 14 residues. Looked up from germline, CDR1 is DFQATT and CDR2 is SNEGSKA (reference sequence). Between the trimmed V and J ends, which lost 4 bases and 1 base, there was a span of 10 bases. The DNA for the CDR3 is TGCAGTGCTACCGTACAGAAGAACACCGGGGAGCTGTTTTTT. Protein product: CSATVQKNTGELFF.

The gene calls are TRBV20-1 and TRBJ1-4; D is undetermined. With 1 base removed from V and 8 bases from J, the gap between germline ends came to 11 bases. This CDR3 contains 13 residues. Germline V gives CDR1 DFQATT, CDR2 SNEGSKA (reference sequence). CDR3 protein: CSARVLMTEKLFF. The CDR3, as DNA: TGCAGTGCTAGAGTTCTGATGACGGAAAAACTGTTTTTT.

The table lists this clonotype with a few counts. The rearrangement uses TRBV20-1 and TRBJ2-7; D is perhaps TRBD2 (5 bases). The CDR3 runs to 14 residues. Trimming removed 4 bases at V and 5 bases at J, with 18 bases between. Germline V gene data show CDR1 as DFQATT and CDR2 as SNEGSKA (reference sequence). Here the CDR3 reads CSAKGASTQNEQYF. The DNA for the CDR3 is TGCAGTGCTAAGGGAGCCTCAACACAAAACGAGCAGTACTTC.